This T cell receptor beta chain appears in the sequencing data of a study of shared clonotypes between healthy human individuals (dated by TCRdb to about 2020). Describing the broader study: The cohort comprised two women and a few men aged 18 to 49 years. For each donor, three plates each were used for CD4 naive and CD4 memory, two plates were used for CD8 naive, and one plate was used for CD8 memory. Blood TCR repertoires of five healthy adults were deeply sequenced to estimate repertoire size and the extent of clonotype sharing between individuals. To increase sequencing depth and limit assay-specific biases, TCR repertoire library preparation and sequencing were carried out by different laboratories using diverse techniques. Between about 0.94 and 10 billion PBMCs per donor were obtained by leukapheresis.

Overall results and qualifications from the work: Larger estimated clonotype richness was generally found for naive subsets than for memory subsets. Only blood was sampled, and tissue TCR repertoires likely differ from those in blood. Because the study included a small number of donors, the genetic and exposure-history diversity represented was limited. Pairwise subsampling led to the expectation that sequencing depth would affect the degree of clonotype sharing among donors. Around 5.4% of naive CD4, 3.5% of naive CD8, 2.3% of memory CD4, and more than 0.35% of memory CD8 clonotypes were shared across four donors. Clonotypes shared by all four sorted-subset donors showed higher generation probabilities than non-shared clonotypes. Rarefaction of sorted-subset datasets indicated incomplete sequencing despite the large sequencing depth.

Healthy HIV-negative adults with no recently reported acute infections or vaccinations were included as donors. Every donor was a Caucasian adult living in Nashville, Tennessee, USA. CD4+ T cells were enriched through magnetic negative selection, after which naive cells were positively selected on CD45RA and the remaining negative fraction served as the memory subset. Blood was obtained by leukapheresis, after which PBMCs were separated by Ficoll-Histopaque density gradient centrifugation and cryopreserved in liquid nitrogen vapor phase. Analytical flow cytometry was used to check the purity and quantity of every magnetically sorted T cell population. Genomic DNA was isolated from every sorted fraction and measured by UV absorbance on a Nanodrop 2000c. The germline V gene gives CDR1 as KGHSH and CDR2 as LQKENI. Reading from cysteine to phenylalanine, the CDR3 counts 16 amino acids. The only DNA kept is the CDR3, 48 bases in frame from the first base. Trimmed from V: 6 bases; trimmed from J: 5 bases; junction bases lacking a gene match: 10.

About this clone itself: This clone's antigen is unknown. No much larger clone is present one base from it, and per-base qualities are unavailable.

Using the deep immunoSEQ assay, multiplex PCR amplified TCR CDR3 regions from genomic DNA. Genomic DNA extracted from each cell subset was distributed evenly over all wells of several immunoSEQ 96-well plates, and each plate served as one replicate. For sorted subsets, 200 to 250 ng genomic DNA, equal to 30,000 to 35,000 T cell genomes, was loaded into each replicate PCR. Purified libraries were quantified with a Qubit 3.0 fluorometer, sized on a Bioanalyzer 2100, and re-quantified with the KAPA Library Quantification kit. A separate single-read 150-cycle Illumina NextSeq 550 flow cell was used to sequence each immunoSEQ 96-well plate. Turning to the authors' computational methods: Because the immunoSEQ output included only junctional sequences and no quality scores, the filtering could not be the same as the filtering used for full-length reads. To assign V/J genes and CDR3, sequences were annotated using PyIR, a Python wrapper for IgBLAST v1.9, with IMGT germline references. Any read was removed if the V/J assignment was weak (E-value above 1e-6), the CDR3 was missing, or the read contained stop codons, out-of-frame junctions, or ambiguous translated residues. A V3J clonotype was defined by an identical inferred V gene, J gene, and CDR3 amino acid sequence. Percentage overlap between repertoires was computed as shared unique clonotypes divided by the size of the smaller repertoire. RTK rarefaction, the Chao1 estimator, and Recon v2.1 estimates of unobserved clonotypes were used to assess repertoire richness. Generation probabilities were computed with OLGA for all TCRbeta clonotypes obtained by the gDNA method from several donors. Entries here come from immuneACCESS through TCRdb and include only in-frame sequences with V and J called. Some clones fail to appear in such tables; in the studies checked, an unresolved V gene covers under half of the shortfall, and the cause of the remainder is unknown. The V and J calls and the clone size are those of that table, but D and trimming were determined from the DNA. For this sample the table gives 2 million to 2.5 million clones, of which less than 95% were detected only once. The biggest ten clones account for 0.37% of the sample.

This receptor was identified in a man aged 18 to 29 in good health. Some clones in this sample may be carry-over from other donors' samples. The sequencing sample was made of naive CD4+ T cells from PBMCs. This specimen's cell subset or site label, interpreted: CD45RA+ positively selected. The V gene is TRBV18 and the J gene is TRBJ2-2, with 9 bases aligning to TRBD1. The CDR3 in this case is CASSHPGQGATGELFF. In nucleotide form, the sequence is TGTGCCAGCTCCCACCCGGGACAGGGAGCGACCGGGGAGCTGTTTTTT.